The clone carrying this TCR beta chain has a handful of counts. This specimen comes from a study of regulatory T cells in long-lasting Graves disease. Trimming cost V 6 bases and J 1 base, with 12 bases left between them. This CDR3 comprises 13 residues. Per germline, CDR1 SQVTM and CDR2 ANQGSEA. CDR3 regions were amplified by Arm-PCR using iRepertoire HTBI primers to build TCR beta libraries. Authors' analysis steps: From all samples, identification returned 14 TRBJ and approximately 67 TRBV segments. Using its own MiXCR run on the multiplex PCR reads, TCRdb lists one record per CDR3 protein. The V and J calls were determined by TCRdb, not by the authors. This table has 420,000 or so distinct CDR3 sequences, roughly a quarter appearing once. As to time point: persistent/refractory GD, antithyroid drugs over 5 years with positive TRAb. Extracted RNA from PBMCs served as the source of the TCR library.

The chain couples TRBV29-1 to TRBJ1-1, with D possibly matching TRBD1 (5 bases). The TCR was taken from a female donor with Graves disease. Sequenced here: peripheral blood mononuclear cells (PBMCs), sampled when the disease was refractory, from a patient treated with antithyroid drugs. CDR3 amino acids: CSVGRDANTEAFF. CDR3 DNA: TGCAGCGTAGGGCGGGACGCGAACACTGAAGCTTTCTTT.